One sample yielded the 23 T cell receptor beta chains listed below, sequenced in a study of blood T cells in healthy people across ages. Using a J-beta primer mix together with a sample-barcoded 5' primer, a second PCR was run for about 7 to 12 cycles. TCRdb used MiXCR to reprocess the 5' RACE reads, holding one entry per CDR3 protein. The sample holds about 780,000 distinct CDR3 sequences, about 42% seen once. Sequencing input: blood. These receptors all come from a man of 80 years or more in good health.

This chain joins TRBV11-1 and TRBJ2-1; D uncertain. Germline V CDR1 and CDR2: SGHAT, FQDESV (reference sequence). V was trimmed by 0 bases and J by 10 bases, leaving 7 bases between them. The CDR3 is 12 amino acids. The chain's CDR3 is CASSLARREQFF. CDR3 bases: TGTGCCAGCAGCTTAGCCCGTAGGGAGCAGTTCTTC.

A few counts support this clonotype. This sequence joins TRBV12-3 or TRBV12-4 and TRBJ2-3; 9 positions match TRBD1. The CDR3 spans 16 residues. V dropped 5 bases and J dropped 2; count of bases not matched to a gene: 8. CDR3 DNA sequence: TGTGCCAGCAGTCCTGCGGGGGACAGGGACACAGATACGCAGTATTTT. This codes for CASSPAGDRDTDTQYF.

Notes on this clonotype: The conserved closing phenylalanine or tryptophan is absent in this CDR3, likely reflecting a read error. The chain recombines TRBV20-1 with TRBJ2-4, with D possibly TRBD2 on 6 matching bases. Germline loops: CDR1 DFQATT, CDR2 SNEGSKA (reference sequence). Trimming left V 2 bases short and J 5 bases short, with 13 bases between. CDR3 length equals 14 residues. This chain's CDR3 is CSARRDGGENIQYY. The CDR3 DNA sequence: TGCAGTGCTAGACGGGACGGAGGGGAAAACATTCAGTACTAC.

V usage is TRBV4-1 and J usage is TRBJ1-6, with D unclear. Germline values: CDR1 MGHRA, CDR2 YSYEKL. The CDR3 length is 16 residues. V was trimmed by 3 bases and J by 8 bases, leaving 17 bases between them. The CDR3 reads CASSQIEGPWDSPLHF. The CDR3 coding sequence is TGCGCCAGCAGCCAGATCGAAGGGCCCTGGGATTCACCCCTCCACTTT.

Comments on this clonotype: One end of the junction is discordant with germline, which a read error may explain. This chain uses TRBV14 with TRBJ2-3; D possibly matches TRBD1 or TRBD2 (6 bases each). Germline V gene sequence: CDR1 SGHDN, CDR2 FVKESK. This CDR3 spans 14 amino acids. CDR3 loop: CASSQEGGTDMQYF. Written as DNA, the CDR3 is TGTGCCAGCAGCCAAGAGGGGGGCACAGATATGCAGTATTTT.

J is TRBJ1-5 and V is TRBV7-3; possibly TRBD1 for D (6 bases). The CDR3 is 15 residues long. The germline gives CDR1 SGHTA, CDR2 FQGTGA. The V gene lost 5 bases and the J gene lost 3 bases, with 14 bases spanning the gap. Here the CDR3 reads CASSLDGQLNQPQHF. The DNA of the CDR3 is TGTGCCAGCAGCCTAGATGGACAGCTCAATCAGCCCCAGCATTTT.

CDR3 nucleotides: TGTGCCAGCAGCCAAGAAGTGACGAGACTTTACACAGATACGCAGTATTTT. It is translated as CASSQEVTRLYTDTQYF. The gene calls are TRBV14 and TRBJ2-3; D unclear. The CDR3 is 17 residues long. Germline values: CDR1 SGHDN, CDR2 FVKESK. V shed 0 bases and J shed 2 bases, with 15 bases lying between them. Variable domain in full (rest from reference TRBV14 and TRBJ2-3): EAGVTQFPSHSVIEKGQTVTLRCDPISGHDNLYWYRRVMGKEIKFLLHFVKESKQDESGMPNNRFLAERTGGTYSTLKVQPAELEDSGVYFCASSQEVTRLYTDTQYFGPGTRLTVL.

The chain has TRBV20-1 and TRBJ2-3, with D perhaps being TRBD1 or TRBD2 (5 bases each). The CDR3 sequence is 10 residues long. Germline CDR1 DFQATT, CDR2 SNEGSKA (reference sequence). CDR3 in amino acids: CTPEGDTQYF. The CDR3 bases are TGCACCCCTGAGGGGGATACGCAGTATTTT.

The rearrangement links TRBV5-1 to TRBJ2-3; 10 nucleotides align to TRBD2. Unmatched junction bases numbered 11, after V lost 3 bases and J lost 1 base. The CDR3 is 18 amino acids. CDR1 and CDR2 (germline): SGHRS, YFSETQ. The CDR3 sequence is CASSSLAGAILGTDTQYF. The CDR3 DNA is TGCGCCAGCAGCTCCCTAGCGGGAGCGATTTTGGGCACAGATACGCAGTATTTT.

V gene TRBV12-3 or TRBV12-4 combines with J gene TRBJ1-1; unclear D gene. The CDR3 runs 12 residues. Trimming left V 2 bases short and J 7 bases short, with 8 bases between. The CDR3 loop reads CASSLPVYEAFF. CDR3 coding DNA: TGTGCCAGCAGTTTACCTGTATATGAAGCTTTCTTT.

This clonotype has more than one count but fewer than ten. The chain is built from TRBV15 and TRBJ1-2; 11 nucleotides agree with TRBD1. Germline CDR1 reads LNHNV; CDR2 reads YYDKDF (reference sequence). With V trimmed by 3 bases and J by 6 bases, 3 bases remained unmatched. This CDR3 contains 14 residues. The CDR3 here is CATSRDRGRNGYTF. CDR3 nucleotide sequence: TGTGCCACCAGCAGGGACAGGGGGCGTAATGGCTACACCTTC.

As DNA, the CDR3 is TGCGCCAGCAGCTTCTCTATCCCGGGAGGCCTCCCAGATACGCAGTATTTT. It encodes CASSFSIPGGLPDTQYF. The chain employs TRBV5-1 and TRBJ2-3, with 7 bases that match TRBD2. Germline V lookup: CDR1 SGHRS, CDR2 YFSETQ. The CDR3 spans 17 residues. The ends lost 2 bases at V and 4 bases at J; junction bases unmatched: 13.

This clonotype was detected a few times. The chain uses TRBV29-1 and TRBJ2-3; D possibly uses TRBD1 or TRBD2 (5 bases each). The germline V and J ends were trimmed by 1 base and 2 bases, with 13 bases remaining between them. From germline, CDR1 is SQVTM and CDR2 ANQGSEA. The CDR3 contains 15 residues. For the CDR3, the DNA is TGCAGCGTTGAAGTCGGGGCAGGAAACACAGATACGCAGTATTTT. It encodes CSVEVGAGNTDTQYF.

The chain uses TRBV7-2 and TRBJ2-5; tentatively, D is TRBD2 (6 bases). V was pared by 2 bases and J by 3 bases, with 16 bases between. The CDR3 has 16 residues. The germline V gene has CDR1 SGHTA and CDR2 FQGNSA. CDR3 in amino acids: CASSLYRDSVKETQYF. The CDR3 DNA reads TGTGCCAGCAGCTTATACCGGGACTCAGTTAAAGAGACCCAGTACTTC.

The chain combines TRBV28 with TRBJ2-1; D may be TRBD2 (5 bases). Germline lookup yields CDR1 MDHEN and CDR2 SYDVKM. The CDR3 has 15 amino acids. Trimming stripped 1 base from V and 2 bases from J, with 9 bases between. The CDR3 loop reads CASSLYTGTYNEQFF. The CDR3 nucleotides are TGTGCCAGCAGTTTATATACGGGAACCTACAATGAGCAGTTCTTC. Full variable domain (rest looked up from reference TRBV28 and TRBJ2-1): DVKVTQSSRYLVKRTGEKVFLECVQDMDHENMFWYRQDPGLGLRLIYFSYDVKMKEKGDIPEGYSVSREKKERFSLILESASTNQTSMYLCASSLYTGTYNEQFFGPGTRLTVL.

This clonotype has more than one count but fewer than ten. The V gene is TRBV29-1, the J gene TRBJ2-5; 14 bases line up with TRBD2. The end of the DNA fits TRBJ2-7 better, so the J call may be wrong. CDR1 SQVTM and CDR2 ANQGSEA come from the germline V gene. The CDR3 extends over 14 amino acids. The CDR3 here is CSAQTSGRAHEQYF. CDR3 DNA: TGCAGCGCCCAGACTAGCGGGAGGGCTCACGAGCAGTACTTC.

This clonotype was recorded only once. The chain employs TRBV24-1 and TRBJ2-6; D ambiguous. This CDR3 spans 16 amino acids. Germline CDR1 and CDR2: KGHDR and SFDVKD. V was trimmed by 6 bases and J by 2 bases, leaving 13 bases between them. The CDR3 nucleotides are TGTGCCACCAGTCCAGGCACGGAAGCTGGGGCCAACGTCCTGACTTTC. Its protein product is CATSPGTEAGANVLTF.

The chain employs TRBV5-6 and TRBJ2-3; 9 bases align to TRBD1. The V gene end was trimmed by 3 bases and the J gene end by 4 bases; junction bases not matched to a gene: 9. Germline CDR1 SGHDT, CDR2 YYEEEE. This CDR3 comprises 16 residues. The CDR3 spells CASSSAWDRVPDTQYF. The CDR3, as DNA: TGTGCCAGCAGCTCTGCGTGGGACAGGGTCCCAGATACGCAGTATTTT.

This clonotype was recorded a few times. V gene TRBV5-1 combines with J gene TRBJ1-1; D call uncertain. The germline V and J ends were trimmed by 4 bases and 1 base, with 17 bases remaining between them. CDR3 length equals 16 residues. The germline CDR1 and CDR2 sequences are SGHRS and YFSETQ. Here the CDR3 reads CASSREGSRSNTEAFF. CDR3 DNA sequence: TGCGCCAGCAGCCGCGAAGGGTCTCGCTCGAACACTGAAGCTTTCTTT.

The genes are TRBV4-1 and TRBJ2-3, with D perhaps matching TRBD1 (5 bases). The germline CDR1 and CDR2 sequences are MGHRA and YSYEKL. The CDR3 covers 15 residues. Trimming cost V 0 bases and J 4 bases, with 11 bases left between them. The chain's CDR3 is CASSQEQGAADTQYF. The CDR3 coding sequence is TGCGCCAGCAGCCAAGAGCAGGGCGCGGCAGATACGCAGTATTTT.

The genes are TRBV5-5 and TRBJ2-3; maybe TRBD1 (5 bases). Germline CDR1 reads SGHKS; CDR2 reads YYEKEE (reference sequence). The CDR3 loop spans 15 amino acids. Trimming left V 4 bases short and J 3 bases short, with 15 bases between. The DNA of the CDR3 is TGTGCCAGCAGCCCAGCAGGGTGGCGAACAGATACGCAGTATTTT. It is translated as CASSPAGWRTDTQYF.

This clonotype was found a few times. V gene TRBV4-2 combines with J gene TRBJ1-4; D remains ambiguous. This CDR3 is 15 amino acids long. The V end was cut by 1 base, the J end by 8 bases, with 14 bases between. Germline CDR1 reads LGHNA; CDR2 reads YNFKEQ. This chain's CDR3 is CASSQVSGATEKLFF. Written as DNA, the CDR3 is TGTGCCAGCAGCCAAGTATCGGGAGCTACCGAAAAACTGTTTTTT.

The chain is built from TRBV5-1 and TRBJ2-7; the D gene is possibly TRBD1 (6 bases). This CDR3 contains 15 residues. Germline CDR1 is SGHRS and CDR2 is YFSETQ. Trimming shortened V by 0 bases and J by 7 bases, and 17 bases separated the two germline ends. CDR3: CASSLGQGLHDEQYF. In DNA form, the CDR3 reads TGCGCCAGCAGCTTGGGTCAGGGGTTACACGATGAGCAGTACTTC.